The entry that follows covers one TCR beta chain sequence. Its antigen is not identified. The data derive from a study of a mutant IDH1 vaccine in newly diagnosed glioma. On the study more broadly: Patients underwent eight vaccinations, which took place in weeks 1, 3, 5, 7, 11, 15, 19 and 23.

The sample's time point: week 5, during vaccination. With topical imiquimod, each dose of the vaccine consisted of 300 ug of mutant IDH1 20-mer peptide. New IDH1-mutant, ATRX-lost WHO grade 3 or 4 astrocytomas occurred in donors. The data were produced by immunoSEQ multiplex PCR, yet TCRdb's version contains in-frame clones alone and is incomplete. In the table there are tens of thousands of clones, roughly nine tenths of which are singletons. Germline CDR1 reads SNHLY; CDR2 reads FYNNEI. Trimming stripped 6 bases from V and 2 bases from J, with 10 bases between. This CDR3 spans 13 amino acids. The gene calls are TRBV2 and TRBJ1-1; D might be TRBD1 (5 bases). The sequences come from PBMCs, collected from a glioma patient whose treatment included an IDH1 peptide vaccine. This receptor was obtained from a woman aged 45-65 years with glioma. The CDR3 sequence is CASRLTVNTEAFF. In nucleotides, the CDR3 is TGTGCCAGCAGATTGACAGTTAACACTGAAGCTTTCTTT.